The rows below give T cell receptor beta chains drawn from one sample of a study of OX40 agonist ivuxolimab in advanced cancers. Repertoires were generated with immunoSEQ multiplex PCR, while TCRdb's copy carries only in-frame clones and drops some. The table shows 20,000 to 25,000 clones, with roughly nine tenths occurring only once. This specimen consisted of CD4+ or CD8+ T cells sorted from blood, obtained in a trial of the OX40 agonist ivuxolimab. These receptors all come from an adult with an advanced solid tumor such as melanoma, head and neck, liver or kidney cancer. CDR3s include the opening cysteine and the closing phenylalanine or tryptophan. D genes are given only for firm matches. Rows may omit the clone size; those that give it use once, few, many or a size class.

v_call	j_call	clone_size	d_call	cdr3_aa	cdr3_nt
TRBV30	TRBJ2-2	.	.	CAWNSFTGELFF	TGTGCCTGGAACAGCTTCACCGGGGAGCTGTTTTTT
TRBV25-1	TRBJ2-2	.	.	CASRRTGANTGELFF	TGTGCCAGCAGGAGGACCGGGGCTAACACCGGGGAGCTGTTTTTT
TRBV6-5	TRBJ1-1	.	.	CASSYGTTSTEAFF	TGTGCCAGCAGTTACGGGACAACTAGCACTGAAGCTTTCTTT
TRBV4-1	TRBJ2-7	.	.	CASSQRSSYEQYF	TGCGCCAGCAGCCAACGTAGCTCCTACGAGCAGTACTTC
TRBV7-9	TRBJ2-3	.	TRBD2	CASSSTSVSTDTQYF	TGTGCCAGCAGCTCCACTAGCGTTAGCACAGATACGCAGTATTTT
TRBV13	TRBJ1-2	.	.	CASSPQMLGDYTF	TGTGCCAGCAGCCCCCAAATGCTCGGTGACTACACCTTC
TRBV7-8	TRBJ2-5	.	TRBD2	CASSWNRAGGLRETQYF	TGTGCCAGCAGCTGGAACCGAGCGGGAGGCCTCAGGGAGACCCAGTACTTC
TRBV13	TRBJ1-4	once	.	CASSLGRMDEKLFF	TGTGCCAGCAGCTTAGGCAGGATGGATGAAAAACTGTTTTTT
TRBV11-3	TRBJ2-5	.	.	CASSSQGQEETQYF	TGTGCCAGCAGCTCACAGGGTCAGGAAGAGACCCAGTACTTC
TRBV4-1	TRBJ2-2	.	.	CASSPRDFTGELFF	TGCGCCAGCAGCCCCCGGGACTTCACCGGGGAGCTGTTTTTT
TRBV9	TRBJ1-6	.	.	CASSRGAWDSPLHF	TGTGCCAGCAGTCGAGGGGCGTGGGATTCACCCCTCCACTTT
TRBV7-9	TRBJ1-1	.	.	CASTEPNTEAFF	TGTGCCAGCACCGAGCCGAACACTGAAGCTTTCTTT
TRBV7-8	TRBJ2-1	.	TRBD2	CASSLPGLADPRSYNEQFF	TGTGCCAGCAGCCTCCCGGGACTAGCAGACCCACGGTCCTACAATGAGCAGTTCTTC
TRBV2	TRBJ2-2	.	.	CASSTPLETLFRNTGELFF	TGTGCCAGCAGCACCCCTTTGGAGACCCTTTTTCGGAACACCGGGGAGCTGTTTTTT
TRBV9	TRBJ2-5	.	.	CASSVAPGMEQETQYF	TGTGCCAGCAGCGTAGCCCCAGGGATGGAGCAAGAGACCCAGTACTTC
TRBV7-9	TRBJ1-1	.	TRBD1	CASSSQGAGEAFF	TGTGCCAGCAGCTCACAGGGGGCTGGTGAAGCTTTCTTT
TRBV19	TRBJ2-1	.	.	CASSIELLPYNEQFF	TGTGCCAGTAGTATAGAGCTGCTGCCCTACAATGAGCAGTTCTTC
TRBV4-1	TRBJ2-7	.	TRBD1	CASSLTGGGNYEQYF	TGCGCCAGCAGCTTGACAGGGGGAGGGAACTACGAGCAGTACTTC
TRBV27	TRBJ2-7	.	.	CASSLEGVDEQYF	TGTGCCAGCAGTTTAGAAGGGGTGGACGAGCAGTACTTC
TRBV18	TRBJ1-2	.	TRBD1	CASSPDGTGGNGYTF	TGTGCCAGCTCACCAGATGGGACAGGGGGCAATGGCTACACCTTC
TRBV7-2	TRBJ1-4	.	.	CASSLAWDGEEKLFF	TGTGCCAGCAGCTTAGCGTGGGACGGGGAAGAAAAACTGTTTTTT
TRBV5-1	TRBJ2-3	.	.	CASSVKPDTQYF	TGCGCCAGCAGCGTAAAACCAGATACGCAGTATTTT
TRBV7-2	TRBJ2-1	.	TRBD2	CASTLSGGSYNEQFF	TGTGCCAGCACCTTAAGCGGGGGGAGCTACAATGAGCAGTTCTTC
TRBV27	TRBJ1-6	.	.	CASSWAGMGSPLHF	TGTGCCAGCAGTTGGGCGGGTATGGGTTCACCCCTCCACTTT
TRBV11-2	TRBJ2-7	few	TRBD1	CASSPVRTGEDEQYF	TGTGCCAGCAGCCCCGTACGGACAGGGGAGGACGAGCAGTACTTC
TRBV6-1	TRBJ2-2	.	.	CASSDLRGANTGELFF	TGTGCCAGCAGTGATCTAAGGGGGGCGAACACCGGGGAGCTGTTTTTT
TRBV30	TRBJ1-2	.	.	CAWSVPGENYGYTF	TGTGCCTGGAGTGTACCAGGGGAAAACTATGGCTACACCTTC
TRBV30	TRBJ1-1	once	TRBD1	CAWSPTGVGTEAFF	TGTGCCTGGAGCCCCACAGGGGTCGGGACTGAAGCTTTCTTT
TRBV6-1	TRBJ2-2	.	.	CASSEAPGDTGELFF	TGTGCCAGCAGTGAAGCTCCAGGGGACACCGGGGAGCTGTTTTTT
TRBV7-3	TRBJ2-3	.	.	CASSLMGNTDTQYF	TGTGCCAGCAGCTTAATGGGCAACACAGATACGCAGTATTTT
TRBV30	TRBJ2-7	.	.	CAWVRGSYEQYF	TGTGCCTGGGTCCGGGGTTCCTACGAGCAGTACTTC
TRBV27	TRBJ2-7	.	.	CASSIGGGLVEQYF	TGTGCCAGCTCCATTGGGGGGGGCCTCGTCGAGCAGTACTTC
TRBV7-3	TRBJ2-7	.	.	CASSFPRGEQYF	TGTGCCAGCAGCTTCCCGAGGGGCGAGCAGTACTTC
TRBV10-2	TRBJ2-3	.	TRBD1	CASSGIQGADTQYF	TGCGCCAGCAGTGGGATTCAGGGGGCAGATACGCAGTATTTT
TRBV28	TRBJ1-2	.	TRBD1	CASYDRGYGYTF	TGTGCCAGCTACGACAGGGGGTATGGCTACACCTTC
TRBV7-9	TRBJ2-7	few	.	CASSPTGLGTYEQYF	TGTGCCAGCAGCCCCACGGGTTTGGGCACCTACGAGCAGTACTTC
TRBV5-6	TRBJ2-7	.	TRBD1	CASSLAVTGAEQYF	TGTGCCAGCAGCTTGGCCGTTACAGGGGCCGAGCAGTACTTC
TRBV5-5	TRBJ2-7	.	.	CASISGLSYEQYF	TGTGCCAGCATCTCAGGGTTATCCTACGAGCAGTACTTC